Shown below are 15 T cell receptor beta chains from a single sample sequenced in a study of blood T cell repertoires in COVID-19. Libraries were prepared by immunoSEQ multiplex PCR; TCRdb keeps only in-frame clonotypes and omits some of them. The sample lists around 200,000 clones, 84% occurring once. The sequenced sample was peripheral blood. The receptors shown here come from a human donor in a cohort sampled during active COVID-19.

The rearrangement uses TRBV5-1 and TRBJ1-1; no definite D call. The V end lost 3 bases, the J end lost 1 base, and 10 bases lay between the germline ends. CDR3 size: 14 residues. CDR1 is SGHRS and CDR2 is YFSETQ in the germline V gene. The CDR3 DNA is TGCGCCAGCAGCTCAGGTATCCAGAACACTGAAGCTTTCTTT. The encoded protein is CASSSGIQNTEAFF.

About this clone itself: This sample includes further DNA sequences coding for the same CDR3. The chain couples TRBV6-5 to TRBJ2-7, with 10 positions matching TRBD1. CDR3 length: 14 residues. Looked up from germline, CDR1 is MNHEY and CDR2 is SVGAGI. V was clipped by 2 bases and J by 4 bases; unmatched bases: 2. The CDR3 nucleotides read TGTGCCAGCAGTTACCGGGACAGGGGTTACGAGCAGTACTTC. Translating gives CASSYRDRGYEQYF.

CDR3 loop: CASSLMGTSTDTQYF. CDR3 coding DNA: TGTGCCAGCAGCTTAATGGGCACTAGCACAGATACGCAGTATTTT. V and J are TRBV7-3 and TRBJ2-3; D remains ambiguous. V gave up 1 base and J gave up 0 bases, with 8 bases separating them. CDR1 and CDR2 (germline): SGHTA, FQGTGA. The CDR3 has 15 amino acids. The full variable domain, completed using reference TRBV7-3 and TRBJ2-3, is GAGVSQTPSNKVTEKGKYVELRCDPISGHTALYWYRQSLGQGPEFLIYFQGTGAADDSGLPNDRFFAVRPEGSVSTLKIQRTERGDSAVYLCASSLMGTSTDTQYFGPGTRLTVL.

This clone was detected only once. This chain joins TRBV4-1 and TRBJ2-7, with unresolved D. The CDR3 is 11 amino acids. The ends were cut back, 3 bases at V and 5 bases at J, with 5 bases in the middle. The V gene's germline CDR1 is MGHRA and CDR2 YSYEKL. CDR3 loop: CASSQGNEQYF. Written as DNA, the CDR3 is TGCGCCAGCAGCCAGGGCAACGAGCAGTACTTC.

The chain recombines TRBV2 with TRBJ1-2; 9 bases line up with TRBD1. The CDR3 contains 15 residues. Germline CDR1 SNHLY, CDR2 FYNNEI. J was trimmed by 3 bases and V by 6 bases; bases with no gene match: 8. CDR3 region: CASRDRTGDDYGYTF. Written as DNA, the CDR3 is TGTGCCAGCAGGGATCGGACAGGGGATGACTATGGCTACACCTTC.

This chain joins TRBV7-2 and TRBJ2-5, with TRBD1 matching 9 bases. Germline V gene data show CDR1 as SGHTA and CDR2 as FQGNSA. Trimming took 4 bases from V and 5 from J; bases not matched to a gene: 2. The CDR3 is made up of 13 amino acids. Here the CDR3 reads CASSWTGVETQYF. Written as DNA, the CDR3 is TGTGCCAGCAGCTGGACAGGGGTCGAGACCCAGTACTTC.

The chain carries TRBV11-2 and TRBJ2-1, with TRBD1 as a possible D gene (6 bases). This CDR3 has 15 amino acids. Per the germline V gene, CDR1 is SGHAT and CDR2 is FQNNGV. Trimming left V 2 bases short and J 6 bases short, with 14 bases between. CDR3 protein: CASSLLAGRGNEQFF. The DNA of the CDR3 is TGTGCCAGCAGCTTATTGGCGGGCAGGGGCAATGAGCAGTTCTTC.

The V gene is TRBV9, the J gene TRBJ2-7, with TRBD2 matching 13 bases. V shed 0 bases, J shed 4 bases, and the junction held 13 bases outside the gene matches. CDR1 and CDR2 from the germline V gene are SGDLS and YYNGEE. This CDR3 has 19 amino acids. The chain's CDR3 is CASSVAPSGLAGIQYEQYF. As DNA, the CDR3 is TGTGCCAGCAGCGTAGCCCCCTCGGGACTAGCGGGGATCCAATACGAGCAGTACTTC.

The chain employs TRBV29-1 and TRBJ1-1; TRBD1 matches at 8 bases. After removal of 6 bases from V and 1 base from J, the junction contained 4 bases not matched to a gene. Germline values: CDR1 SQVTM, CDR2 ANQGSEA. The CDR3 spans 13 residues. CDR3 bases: TGCAGCGTGCTTGGGACAGGGAACACTGAAGCTTTCTTT. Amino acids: CSVLGTGNTEAFF.

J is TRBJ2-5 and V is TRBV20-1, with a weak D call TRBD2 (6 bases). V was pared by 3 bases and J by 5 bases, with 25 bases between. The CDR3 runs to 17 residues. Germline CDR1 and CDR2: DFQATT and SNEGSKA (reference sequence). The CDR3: CSASPSPPPGVEETQYF. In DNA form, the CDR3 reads TGCAGTGCTAGTCCCTCCCCCCCTCCGGGGGTCGAGGAGACCCAGTACTTC.

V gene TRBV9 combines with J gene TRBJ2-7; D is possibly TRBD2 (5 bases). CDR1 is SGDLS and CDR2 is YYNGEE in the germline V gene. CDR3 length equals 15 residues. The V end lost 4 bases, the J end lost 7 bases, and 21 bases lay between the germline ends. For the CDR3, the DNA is TGTGCCAGCAGCCCGGACGGAGGCAGGATGAGGGAGCAGTACTTC. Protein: CASSPDGGRMREQYF.

The CDR3 region is CATSDRTSGGPGEQFF. CDR3 sequence (DNA): TGTGCCACCAGTGATCGGACTAGCGGGGGCCCGGGGGAGCAGTTCTTC. This chain uses TRBV24-1 with TRBJ2-1; 13 positions match TRBD2. The CDR3 is made up of 16 amino acids. Trimming took 3 bases from V and 10 from J; bases not matched to a gene: 8. Germline assignment: CDR1 KGHDR and CDR2 SFDVKD.

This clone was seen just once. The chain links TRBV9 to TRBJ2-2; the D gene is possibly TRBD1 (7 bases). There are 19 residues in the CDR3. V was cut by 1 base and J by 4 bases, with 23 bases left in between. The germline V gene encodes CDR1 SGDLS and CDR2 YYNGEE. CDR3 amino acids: CASSVRTGASPGSTGELFF. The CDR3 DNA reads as TGTGCCAGCAGCGTAAGGACAGGAGCCTCTCCCGGGAGCACCGGGGAGCTGTTTTTT.

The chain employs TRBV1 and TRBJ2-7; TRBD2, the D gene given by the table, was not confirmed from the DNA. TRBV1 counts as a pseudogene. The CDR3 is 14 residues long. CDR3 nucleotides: TGCACCAGCAGCTTGGGACTAGTCTCCTACGAGCAGTACTTC. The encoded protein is CTSSLGLVSYEQYF.

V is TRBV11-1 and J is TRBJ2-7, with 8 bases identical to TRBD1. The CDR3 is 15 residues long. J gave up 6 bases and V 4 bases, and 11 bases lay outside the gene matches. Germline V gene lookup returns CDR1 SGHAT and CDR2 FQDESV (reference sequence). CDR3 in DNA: TGTGCCAGCAGCTCAGGAGGTGGGACAGGCGGCGAGCAGTACTTC. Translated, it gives CASSSGGGTGGEQYF.